This T cell receptor beta chain was sequenced for a study of T cells in Graves' hyperthyroidism and ophthalmopathy (dated by TCRdb to between 2018 and 2020). Background for the entire study: To identify distinguishing TCR V-J signatures, a discovery cohort of 90 to 100 patients was used, comprising some 43 with Graves' ophthalmopathy and approximately 57 with stable Graves' hyperthyroidism. Prospective prediction of ophthalmopathy was tested in an independent validation cohort of some 19 hyperthyroidism patients and 15 to 17 patients who later progressed to ophthalmopathy. The approximately 95 discovery patients were divided at random into training and test sets in a 7:3 ratio. In addition, the study compared T-cell repertoires in thyroid tissue and in blood from roughly 6 Graves' hyperthyroidism patients. After sampling, hyperthyroidism patients received methimazole starting at 30 mg daily, and ophthalmopathy patients received high-dose intravenous methylprednisolone. The paper describes TCR Vbeta CDR3 sequencing of 140 or so peripheral blood samples, made up of roughly 40 ophthalmopathy patients, roughly 75 hyperthyroidism patients and 17 progressor patients. The study at large found these results: Sample size was not statistically predetermined, and investigators were not blinded to group allocation. In validation, progression to ophthalmopathy was predicted by the model with 70.59% sensitivity and 72% to 85% specificity, a median of approximately 7.1 months before onset. Ophthalmopathy was separated from stable hyperthyroidism by a 13 V-J signature model, with about 88% sensitivity and about 81% specificity obtained in cross-validation and 80%/75% obtained in testing. Most expanded thyroid clonotypes (frequency above 0.001) were also detected in blood, a finding suggesting that blood repertoires may reflect thyroid immune responses.

The CDR3, from cysteine to phenylalanine, totals 14 residues. CDR3 DNA is the only sequence kept; it has 42 bases, read in frame from the first base. CDR1 and CDR2 are drawn from the germline V gene: KGHDR, SFDVKD. Deletion took 6 bases off V and 6 bases off J, with a span of 11 bases between the germline ends. Graves' hyperthyroidism was defined as stable when no progression to ophthalmopathy occurred over 18 months of follow-up. Hyperthyroidism patients were newly diagnosed, with disease duration under 2 months, and aged 18 to 65 years. The study excluded patients with uncontrolled infections, other autoimmune diseases, pregnancy or lactation. Clinical symptoms, serum thyroxine and TRAb, thyroid ultrasound, and orbital computed tomography formed the basis for the diagnoses. Trizol reagent was used to extract total RNA, and RNA quality was then checked on an Agilent 2100 Bioanalyzer. Amplification of TCR beta CDR3 regions was carried out from RNA transcripts. The first round of RT-PCR for the TCR CDR3 was performed with the HTBI primer set and the Qiagen OneStep RT-PCR kit. A second multiplex PCR round built the libraries, followed by size selection and purification. Paired-end sequencing of the libraries was performed with 100 bp reads on an Illumina HiSeq2000. The source study handled its data this way. Raw data were processed with SOAPnuke, discarding reads with adapters, uncalled bases, mean Phred below 15, or no exact constant-primer or identifier match. High-quality paired reads were merged using COPE v1.2.5, and each unique nucleotide sequence was defined as a clonotype. MiTCR v1.1 was used to align clonotypes to the IMGT TRBV, TRBD and TRBJ reference segments. Analysis was restricted to V-J combinations with a frequency above 0.0001, which covered roughly 99% of repertoires. A TCS score was defined as the ratio between F50 (clonal expansion) and ExV (chaos), using BLOSUM62-based TCRdist between CDR3 peptides within each V-J. Welch's t-statistics and random forest reduced just over 500 V-J features to 10 to 15, which were used in a naive Bayes classifier (R e1071). Thyroid-blood repertoire similarity was quantified with the Morisita-Horn index. TCRdb handled the public reads itself, with Q25 trimming in fastp and clone calling in MiXCR, and kept productive beta chains. CDR3 protein sequences are deduplicated, and each keeps its most common genes and DNA. The V and J calls come from TCRdb's annotation, not from the publication. Across this sample there are about 610,000 distinct CDR3 sequences, with around 46% seen only once. The top ten clones comprise 7.5% to 8.5% of the sample.

The sample holds many counts of this clonotype. There is no known antigen for this receptor. Base qualities are not provided; no much larger clone lies one nucleotide away. The receptor chain draws on TRBV24-1 and TRBJ1-6; TRBD1 is a weak D gene call, 6 bases matching. The sequenced material came from peripheral blood or thyroid tissue (not recorded which). The clonotype originates from a woman younger than 30 with Graves' hyperthyroidism. The CDR3 region reads CATSLGHANSPLHF. The bases are TGTGCCACCAGTCTGGGACACGCTAATTCACCCCTCCACTTT.